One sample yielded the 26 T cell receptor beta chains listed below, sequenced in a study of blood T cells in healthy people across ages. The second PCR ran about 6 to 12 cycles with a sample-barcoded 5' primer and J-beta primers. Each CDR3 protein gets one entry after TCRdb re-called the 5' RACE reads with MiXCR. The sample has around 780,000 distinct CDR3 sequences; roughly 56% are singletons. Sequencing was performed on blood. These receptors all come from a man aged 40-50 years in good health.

This CDR3 is CRASAGQGGVSDYGYTF. CDR3 nucleotide sequence: TGCAGAGCCTCGGCGGGGCAGGGTGGCGTCTCAGACTATGGCTACACCTTC. The chain has TRBV20-1 and TRBJ1-2, with D maybe TRBD1 (5 bases). Germline loops: CDR1 DFQATT, CDR2 SNEGSKA (reference sequence). CDR3 length: 17 amino acids.

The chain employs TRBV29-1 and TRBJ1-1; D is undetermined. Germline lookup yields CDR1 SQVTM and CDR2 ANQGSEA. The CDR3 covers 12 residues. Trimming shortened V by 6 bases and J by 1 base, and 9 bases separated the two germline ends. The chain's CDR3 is CSVSPGNTEAFF. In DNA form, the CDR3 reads TGCAGCGTAAGTCCAGGGAACACTGAAGCTTTCTTT.

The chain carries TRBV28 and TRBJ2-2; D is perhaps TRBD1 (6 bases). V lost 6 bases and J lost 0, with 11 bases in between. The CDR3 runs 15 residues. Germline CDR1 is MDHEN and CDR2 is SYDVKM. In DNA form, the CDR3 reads TGTGCCAGCAGAGAAGGGGACACGAACACCGGGGAGCTGTTTTTT. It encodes CASREGDTNTGELFF.

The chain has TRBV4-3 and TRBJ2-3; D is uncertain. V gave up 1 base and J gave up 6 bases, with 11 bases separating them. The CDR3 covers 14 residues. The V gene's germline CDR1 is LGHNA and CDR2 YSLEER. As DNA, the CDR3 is TGCGCCAGCAGCCAAGTATCCACCATCGATACGCAGTATTTT. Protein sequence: CASSQVSTIDTQYF.

The CDR3, as DNA: TGTGCCAGCAGCTTATTACCCCAAGCGGCCTCCTACAATGAGCAGTTCTTC. The encoded protein is CASSLLPQAASYNEQFF. The chain has TRBV7-2 and TRBJ2-1; TRBD2 might be the D (5 bases). This CDR3 is built from 17 residues. CDR1 and CDR2 from the germline V gene are SGHTA and FQGNSA. With 2 bases removed from V and 0 bases from J, the gap between germline ends came to 14 bases.

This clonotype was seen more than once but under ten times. The CDR3 here is CATRQGEETQYF. In DNA, the CDR3 is TGTGCCACCCGACAGGGGGAAGAGACCCAGTACTTC. The V gene is TRBV10-3, the J gene TRBJ2-5; 9 nucleotides align to TRBD1. The CDR3 has 12 residues. Trimming took 10 bases from V and 3 from J; bases not matched to a gene: 3. Germline CDR1 ENHRY, CDR2 SYGVKD.

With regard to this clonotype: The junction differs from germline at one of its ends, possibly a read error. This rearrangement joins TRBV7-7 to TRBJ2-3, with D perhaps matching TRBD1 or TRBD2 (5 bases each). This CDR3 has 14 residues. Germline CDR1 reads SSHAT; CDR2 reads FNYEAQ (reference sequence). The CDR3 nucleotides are TGTGCTAGCAGCCACGGGACGGGGACAGATACGCAGTATTTT. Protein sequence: CASSHGTGTDTQYF.

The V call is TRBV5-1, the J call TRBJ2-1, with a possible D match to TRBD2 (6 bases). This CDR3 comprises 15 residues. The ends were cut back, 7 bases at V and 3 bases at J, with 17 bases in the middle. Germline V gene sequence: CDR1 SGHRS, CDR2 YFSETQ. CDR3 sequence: CASFSRESNYNEQFF. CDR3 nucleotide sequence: TGCGCCAGCTTTTCCCGGGAGTCGAACTACAATGAGCAGTTCTTC.

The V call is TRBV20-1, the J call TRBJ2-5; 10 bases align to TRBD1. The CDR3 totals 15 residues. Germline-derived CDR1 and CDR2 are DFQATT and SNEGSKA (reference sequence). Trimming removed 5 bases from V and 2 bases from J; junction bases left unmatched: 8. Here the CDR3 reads CSAPAWTGGQETQYF. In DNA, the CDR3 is TGCAGTGCTCCAGCCTGGACAGGGGGACAAGAGACCCAGTACTTC.

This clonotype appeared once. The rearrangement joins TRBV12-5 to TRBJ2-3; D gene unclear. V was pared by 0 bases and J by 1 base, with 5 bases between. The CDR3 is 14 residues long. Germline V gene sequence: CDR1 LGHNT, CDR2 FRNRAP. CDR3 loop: CASGLVLRTDTQYF. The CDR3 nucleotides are TGTGCTAGTGGTTTGGTGCTACGCACAGATACGCAGTATTTT.

CDR3 DNA sequence: TGCAGTGCTGATATGACTAGCGGGAGGGCCACGGGCCAGTTCTTC. Translated: CSADMTSGRATGQFF. The chain has TRBV20-1 and TRBJ2-1; 14 positions match TRBD2. This CDR3 has 15 residues. Trimming at V came to 5 bases and at J to 13 bases, leaving 13 bases not matched to a gene. Germline V lookup: CDR1 DFQATT, CDR2 SNEGSKA (reference sequence).

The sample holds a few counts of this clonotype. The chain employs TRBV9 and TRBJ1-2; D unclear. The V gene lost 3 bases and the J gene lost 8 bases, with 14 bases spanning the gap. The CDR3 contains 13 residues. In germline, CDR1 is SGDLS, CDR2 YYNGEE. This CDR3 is CASSGERLGGYTF. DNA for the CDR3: TGTGCCAGCAGCGGGGAGCGCCTGGGAGGCTACACCTTC. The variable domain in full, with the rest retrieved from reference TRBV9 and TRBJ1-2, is DSGVTQTPKHLITATGQRVTLRCSPRSGDLSVYWYQQSLDQGLQFLIQYYNGEERAKGNILERFSAQQFPDLHSELNLSSLELGDSALYFCASSGERLGGYTFGSGTRLTVV.

CDR3 sequence (DNA): TGTGCCAGCAGCTCACAGGGAAGGAACACTGAAGCTTTCTTT. It is translated as CASSSQGRNTEAFF. This chain connects TRBV7-3 to TRBJ1-1, with D possibly matching TRBD1 (6 bases). The CDR3 is 14 amino acids. V was pared by 4 bases and J by 1 base, with 10 bases between. Germline CDR1 is SGHTA and CDR2 is FQGTGA.

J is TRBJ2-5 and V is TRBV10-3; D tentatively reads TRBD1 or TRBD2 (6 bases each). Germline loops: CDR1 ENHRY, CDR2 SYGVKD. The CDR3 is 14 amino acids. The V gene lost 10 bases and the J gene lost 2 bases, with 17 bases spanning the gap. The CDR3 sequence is CASRVGGQQETQYF. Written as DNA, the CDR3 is TGTGCCAGTAGAGTAGGGGGGCAGCAAGAGACCCAGTACTTC.

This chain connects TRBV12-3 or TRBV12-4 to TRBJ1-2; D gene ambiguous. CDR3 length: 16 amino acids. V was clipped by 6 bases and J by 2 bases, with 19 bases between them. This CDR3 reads CASSPASVQANYGYTF. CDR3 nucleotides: TGTGCCAGCAGCCCAGCGAGTGTCCAGGCGAACTATGGCTACACCTTC.

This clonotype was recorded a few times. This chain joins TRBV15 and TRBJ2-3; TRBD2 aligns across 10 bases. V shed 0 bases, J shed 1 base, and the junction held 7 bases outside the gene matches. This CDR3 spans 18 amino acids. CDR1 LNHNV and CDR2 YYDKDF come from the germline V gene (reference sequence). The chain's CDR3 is CATSRDLLAGVGTDTQYF. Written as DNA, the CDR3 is TGTGCCACCAGCAGAGACCTCCTAGCGGGGGTGGGCACAGATACGCAGTATTTT.

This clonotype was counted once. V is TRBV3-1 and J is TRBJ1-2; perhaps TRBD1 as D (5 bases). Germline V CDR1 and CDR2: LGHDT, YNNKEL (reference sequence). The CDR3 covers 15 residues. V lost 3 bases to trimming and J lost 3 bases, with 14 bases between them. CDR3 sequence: CASSQTPGPYYGYTF. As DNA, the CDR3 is TGTGCCAGCAGCCAGACCCCGGGACCTTACTATGGCTACACCTTC.

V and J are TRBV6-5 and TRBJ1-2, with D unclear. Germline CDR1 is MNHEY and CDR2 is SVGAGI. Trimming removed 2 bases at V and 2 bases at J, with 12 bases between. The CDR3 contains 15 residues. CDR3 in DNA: TGTGCCAGCAGTTACGATTCGGGTCAGAACTATGGCTACACCTTC. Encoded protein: CASSYDSGQNYGYTF.

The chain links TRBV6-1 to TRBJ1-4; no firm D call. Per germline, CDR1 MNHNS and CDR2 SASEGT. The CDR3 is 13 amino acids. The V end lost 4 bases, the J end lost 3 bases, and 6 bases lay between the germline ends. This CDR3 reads CASSGVSNEKLFF. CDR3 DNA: TGTGCCAGCAGTGGGGTTTCTAATGAAAAACTGTTTTTT.

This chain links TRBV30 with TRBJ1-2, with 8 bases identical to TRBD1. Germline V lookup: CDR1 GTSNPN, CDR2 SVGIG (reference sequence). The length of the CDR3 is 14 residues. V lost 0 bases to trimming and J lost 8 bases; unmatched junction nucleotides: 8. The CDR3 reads CAWSVPGGSGGYTF. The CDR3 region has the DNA TGTGCCTGGAGTGTCCCAGGGGGCTCTGGAGGCTACACCTTC.

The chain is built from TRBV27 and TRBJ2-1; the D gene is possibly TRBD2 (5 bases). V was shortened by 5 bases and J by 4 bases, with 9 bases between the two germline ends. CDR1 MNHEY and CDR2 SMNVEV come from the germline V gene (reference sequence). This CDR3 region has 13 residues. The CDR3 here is CASSGGGYNEQFF. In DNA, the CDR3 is TGTGCCAGCAGTGGTGGAGGTTACAATGAGCAGTTCTTC.

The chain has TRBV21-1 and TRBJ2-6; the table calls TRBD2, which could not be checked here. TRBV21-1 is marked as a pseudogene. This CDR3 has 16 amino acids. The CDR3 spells CASSPSGRRGANVLTF. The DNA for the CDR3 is TGTGCCAGCAGTCCTAGCGGGAGGAGGGGGGCCAACGTCCTGACTTTC.

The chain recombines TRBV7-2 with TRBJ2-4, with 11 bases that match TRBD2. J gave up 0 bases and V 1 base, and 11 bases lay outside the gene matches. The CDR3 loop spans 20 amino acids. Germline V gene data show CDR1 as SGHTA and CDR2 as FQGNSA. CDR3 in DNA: TGTGCCAGCAGCTTAGTAGCGGGAGGGGGGGGACTGCTAGCCAAAAACATTCAGTACTTC. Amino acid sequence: CASSLVAGGGGLLAKNIQYF.

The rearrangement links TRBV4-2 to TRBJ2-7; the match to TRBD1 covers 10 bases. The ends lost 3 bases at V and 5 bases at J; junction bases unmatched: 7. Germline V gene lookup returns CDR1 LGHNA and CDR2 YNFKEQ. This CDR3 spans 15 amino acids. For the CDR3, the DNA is TGTGCCAGCAGCCACCCCGGGACAGGGGTCCACGAGCAGTACTTC. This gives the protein CASSHPGTGVHEQYF.

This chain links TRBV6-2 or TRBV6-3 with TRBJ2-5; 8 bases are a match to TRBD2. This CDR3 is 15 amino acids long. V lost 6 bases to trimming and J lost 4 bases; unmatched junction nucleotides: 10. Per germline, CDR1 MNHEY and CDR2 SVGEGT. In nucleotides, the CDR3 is TGTGCCAGCAGGAAGAGCGGCGGGGGGAGAGAGACCCAGTACTTC. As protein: CASRKSGGGRETQYF.

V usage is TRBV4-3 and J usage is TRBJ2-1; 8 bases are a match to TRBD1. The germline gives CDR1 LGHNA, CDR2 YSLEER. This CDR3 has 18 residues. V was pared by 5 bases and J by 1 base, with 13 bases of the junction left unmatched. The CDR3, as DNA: TGCGCCAGCAGCGCCGCCGCCACCAGGGGGCAATCCTACAATGAGCAGTTCTTC. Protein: CASSAAATRGQSYNEQFF.